This TCR beta chain was observed in a study of T cell repertoires in cytomegalovirus infection. This clonotype was seen many times. Each CDR3 protein is one row after TCRdb ran MiXCR on the reads. Counted here are about 400,000 distinct CDR3 sequences, 18% occurring once; the ten biggest clones make up approximately 10%. The V gene's germline CDR1 is SGHTA and CDR2 FQGNSA. Trimming took 0 bases from V and 9 from J, leaving 15 bases between them. The CDR3 runs 16 residues. Material for sequencing was PBMCs. This chain uses TRBV7-2 with TRBJ1-6; D may be TRBD1 (5 bases). This TCR was recovered from a human donor in good health (CMV status not recorded). Some clones in this sample may be carry-over from other donors' samples. This CDR3 reads CASSLARQGGGSPLHF. DNA for the CDR3: TGTGCCAGCAGCTTAGCGCGGCAGGGTGGGGGTTCACCCCTCCACTTT.